Listed here are 19 T cell receptor beta chains from one sample, sequenced in a study of shared clonotypes between healthy human individuals. Sequencing used immunoSEQ multiplex PCR; TCRdb keeps in-frame clones, though not all of them. There are approximately 500,000 clones in the sample; almost 97% occur only once, and roughly 0.06% lies in the top ten. Specimen: naive CD4+ T cells sorted from blood. The subset is: CD45RA+ positively selected. Receptor source: a woman aged 25 to 39 in good health.

J is TRBJ1-1 and V is TRBV6-5; the D gene is possibly TRBD1 (5 bases). Germline values: CDR1 MNHEY, CDR2 SVGAGI. This CDR3 has 16 amino acids. The V and J ends lost 2 bases and 1 base respectively, with 14 bases between them. The CDR3 DNA reads TGTGCCAGCAGTTACACGAGGGGAAGCCCGAACACTGAAGCTTTCTTT. It encodes CASSYTRGSPNTEAFF.

The chain links TRBV7-9 to TRBJ2-1; TRBD2 agrees at 12 bases. Germline V gene data show CDR1 as SEHNR and CDR2 as FQNEAQ (reference sequence). V dropped 4 bases and J dropped 4; count of bases not matched to a gene: 5. The CDR3 sequence is 16 residues long. The CDR3 loop reads CASSSLAGGGYNEQFF. Written as DNA, the CDR3 is TGTGCCAGCAGCTCTCTAGCGGGAGGGGGGTACAATGAGCAGTTCTTC. The complete variable domain, with remaining parts taken from reference TRBV7-9 and TRBJ2-1, reads DTGVSQNPRHKITKRGQNVTFRCDPISEHNRLYWYRQTLGQGPEFLTYFQNEAQLEKSRLLSDRFSAERPKGSFSTLEIQRTEQGDSAMYLCASSSLAGGGYNEQFFGPGTRLTVL.

This clone appeared once. The rearrangement links TRBV6-6 to TRBJ2-7; 7 bases are shared with TRBD2. The germline V gene has CDR1 MNHNY and CDR2 SVGAGI (reference sequence). This CDR3 region has 14 residues. Trimming cost V 6 bases and J 4 bases; bases outside gene matches: 9. In DNA, the CDR3 is TGTGCCAGCAGGTCTCTAGCGGAGGGATACGAGCAGTACTTC. It encodes CASRSLAEGYEQYF.

The J gene is TRBJ1-2, the V gene TRBV28; 8 nucleotides align to TRBD1. Germline values: CDR1 MDHEN, CDR2 SYDVKM. J gave up 4 bases and V 6 bases, and 7 bases lay outside the gene matches. The CDR3 totals 14 residues. The CDR3 sequence is CASSTGGGSYGYTF. CDR3 sequence (DNA): TGTGCCAGCAGCACAGGGGGGGGATCCTATGGCTACACCTTC.

On this clone itself: The same CDR3 also results from other DNA sequences found in this sample. The chain joins TRBV19 to TRBJ2-7, with D possibly TRBD1 on 5 matching bases. This CDR3 is built from 12 residues. The V end was cut by 5 bases, the J end by 3 bases, with 8 bases between. Germline V lookup: CDR1 LNHDA, CDR2 SQIVND (reference sequence). CDR3 sequence reads: CASSRQGYEQYF. Written as DNA, the CDR3 is TGTGCCAGTAGTCGTCAGGGCTACGAGCAGTACTTC.

The chain carries TRBV18 and TRBJ2-3; TRBD2 might be the D (6 bases). CDR1 and CDR2 from the germline V gene are KGHSH and LQKENI. Trimming took off 3 bases at V and 3 bases at J, with 13 bases between the two ends. This CDR3 comprises 15 residues. The CDR3 bases are TGTGCCAGCTCACCGACCGGGACTGAAACAGATACGCAGTATTTT. Its protein product is CASSPTGTETDTQYF.

The gene calls are TRBV2 and TRBJ2-7, with TRBD1 matching 9 bases. Germline loops: CDR1 SNHLY, CDR2 FYNNEI. This CDR3 is 13 amino acids long. Germline trimming cut 5 bases from V and 6 bases from J; bases unmatched to any gene: 5. The CDR3 here is CASSSGTGIEQYF. The CDR3 DNA follows: TGTGCCAGCAGTTCCGGGACAGGGATCGAGCAGTACTTC.

The J gene is TRBJ2-1, the V gene TRBV13; D possibly corresponds to TRBD2 (6 bases). Germline CDR1 PRHDT, CDR2 FYEKMQ (reference sequence). The CDR3 is 14 residues long. V lost 5 bases to trimming and J lost 6 bases, with 14 bases between them. The CDR3 nucleotides are TGTGCCAGCAGCCCCGGGACTCCTTCCAATGAGCAGTTCTTC. Amino acid sequence: CASSPGTPSNEQFF.

The V gene is TRBV18, the J gene TRBJ2-1; D remains ambiguous. Germline V lookup: CDR1 KGHSH, CDR2 LQKENI. The germline V and J ends were trimmed by 4 bases and 5 bases, with 15 bases remaining between them. The CDR3 length is 15 residues. In nucleotides, the CDR3 is TGTGCCAGCTCACGAGGCGTGGGCCAGGACAATGAGCAGTTCTTC. Its protein product is CASSRGVGQDNEQFF.

The genes are TRBV5-1 and TRBJ1-1; D uncertain. This CDR3 has 14 amino acids. The ends were cut back, 1 base at V and 2 bases at J, with 9 bases in the middle. From germline, CDR1 is SGHRS and CDR2 YFSETQ. The CDR3 loop is CASSLRGVNTEAFF. CDR3 coding DNA: TGCGCCAGCAGCTTGCGGGGAGTAAACACTGAAGCTTTCTTT. The variable domain in full, with the rest retrieved from reference TRBV5-1 and TRBJ1-1, is KAGVTQTPRYLIKTRGQQVTLSCSPISGHRSVSWYQQTPGQGLQFLFEYFSETQRNKGNFPGRFSGRQFSNSRSEMNVSTLELGDSALYLCASSLRGVNTEAFFGQGTRLTVV.

This chain joins TRBV28 and TRBJ2-7; D might be TRBD1 (5 bases). Trimming removed 3 bases from V and 5 bases from J, with 20 bases in between. This CDR3 contains 16 residues. Germline lookup yields CDR1 MDHEN and CDR2 SYDVKM. In DNA form, the CDR3 reads TGTGCCAGCAGTTTGACGTTATGGCAGGGATACCACGAGCAGTACTTC. Translating gives CASSLTLWQGYHEQYF.

The gene calls are TRBV7-2 and TRBJ2-1, with TRBD2 matching over 13 bases. Germline V CDR1 and CDR2: SGHTA, FQGNSA. CDR3 size: 18 residues. The trim removed 6 bases at V and 4 bases at J, leaving 12 bases unmatched. CDR3 sequence reads: CASSYGLAGVHPYNEQFF. The CDR3 DNA follows: TGTGCCAGCAGTTATGGACTAGCGGGAGTTCACCCGTACAATGAGCAGTTCTTC.

The rearrangement joins TRBV28 to TRBJ1-1; the D gene is possibly TRBD1 (6 bases). This CDR3 has 14 residues. Trimming removed 4 bases at V and 1 base at J, with 10 bases between. Germline V gives CDR1 MDHEN, CDR2 SYDVKM. In nucleotides, the CDR3 is TGTGCCAGCAGTTGGGGACAACCGAACACTGAAGCTTTCTTT. Residues: CASSWGQPNTEAFF.

The V gene is TRBV2, the J gene TRBJ1-2, with D unresolved. This CDR3 is 11 amino acids long. Germline V CDR1 and CDR2: SNHLY, FYNNEI. V lost 8 bases, J lost 2 bases, and 6 bases lay in between. In DNA form, the CDR3 reads TGTGCCAGCCAACAAAACTATGGCTACACCTTC. It encodes CASQQNYGYTF.

V gene TRBV28 combines with J gene TRBJ1-3; no definite D call. Deletions cut 1 base from V and 12 bases from J, with 19 bases between. Germline CDR1 is MDHEN and CDR2 is SYDVKM. There are 15 residues in the CDR3. CDR3 protein: CASSLSQKGAKNIYF. The DNA of the CDR3 is TGTGCCAGCAGTTTATCACAGAAGGGTGCCAAGAACATATATTTT.

This clone was counted once. This sequence joins TRBV6-5 and TRBJ2-2, with 7 bases aligning to TRBD2. J lost 5 bases, V lost 0 bases, and 6 bases had no gene match. The V gene's germline CDR1 is MNHEY and CDR2 SVGAGI. This CDR3 is 16 amino acids long. CDR3 bases: TGTGCCAGCAGTTACTCGGGCGGGAGACAAACCGGGGAGCTGTTTTTT. Translation: CASSYSGGRQTGELFF.

This rearrangement joins TRBV11-2 to TRBJ2-1; 8 positions agree with TRBD1. Germline assignment: CDR1 SGHAT and CDR2 FQNNGV. The CDR3 sequence is 15 residues long. V lost 4 bases, J lost 0 bases, and 2 bases stayed unmatched. In nucleotides, the CDR3 is TGTGCCAGCAGCTGGGGGACAGGCTCCTACAATGAGCAGTTCTTC. Residues: CASSWGTGSYNEQFF.

The chain joins TRBV7-2 to TRBJ2-3; D is perhaps TRBD2 (5 bases). Trimming shortened V by 5 bases and J by 2 bases, and 11 bases separated the two germline ends. The CDR3 totals 14 residues. Germline CDR1 reads SGHTA; CDR2 reads FQGNSA. The CDR3 here is CASSTGLFTDTQYF. In DNA form, the CDR3 reads TGTGCCAGCAGCACCGGACTTTTCACAGATACGCAGTATTTT.

The rearrangement joins TRBV7-2 to TRBJ2-7, with 9 bases fitting TRBD2. V lost 5 bases and J lost 2; bases outside the gene matches: 7. This CDR3 region has 15 residues. Germline V CDR1 and CDR2: SGHTA, FQGNSA. CDR3 coding DNA: TGTGCCAGCAGCCTGGGACTAGCACCAACCTACGAGCAGTACTTC. Amino acids: CASSLGLAPTYEQYF.